Here is one T cell receptor (beta chain) with its context. The sample belongs to a study of OX40 agonist ivuxolimab in advanced cancers. Measured with immunoSEQ multiplex PCR; TCRdb has only the in-frame clones, and not every one. The table includes over 80,000 clones, more than 75% detected once. Material: CD4+ or CD8+ T cells sorted from blood, obtained in a trial of the OX40 agonist ivuxolimab. The sequence was obtained from an adult with an advanced solid tumor such as melanoma, head and neck, liver or kidney cancer.

The CDR3 coding sequence is TGTGCCAGCAGCTCAGATAGGACTAGCGGGAGCTATGAGCAGTTCTTC. Encoded protein: CASSSDRTSGSYEQFF. The rearrangement uses TRBV5-4 and TRBJ2-1, with 13 bases aligning to TRBD2. The germline gives CDR1 SGHNT, CDR2 YYREEE (reference sequence). This CDR3 spans 16 amino acids. With 3 bases clipped from V and 8 bases from J, the junction kept 8 bases outside the gene matches.